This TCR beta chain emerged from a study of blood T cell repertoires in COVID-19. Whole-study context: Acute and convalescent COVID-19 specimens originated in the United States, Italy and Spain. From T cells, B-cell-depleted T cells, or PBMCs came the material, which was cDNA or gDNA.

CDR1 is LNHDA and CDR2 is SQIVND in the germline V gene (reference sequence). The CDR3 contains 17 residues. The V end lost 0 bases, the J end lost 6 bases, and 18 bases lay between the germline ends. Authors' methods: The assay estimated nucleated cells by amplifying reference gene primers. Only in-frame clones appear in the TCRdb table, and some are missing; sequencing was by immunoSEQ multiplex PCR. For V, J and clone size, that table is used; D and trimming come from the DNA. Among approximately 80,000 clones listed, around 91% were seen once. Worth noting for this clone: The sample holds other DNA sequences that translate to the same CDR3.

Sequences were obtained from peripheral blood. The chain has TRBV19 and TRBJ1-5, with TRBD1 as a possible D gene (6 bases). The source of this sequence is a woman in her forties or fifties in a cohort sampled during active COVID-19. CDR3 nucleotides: TGTGCCAGTAGTATAGATCTATGGGGGGCGGGGGGTCAGCCCCAGCATTTT. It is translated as CASSIDLWGAGGQPQHF.